This T cell receptor (beta chain) stems from a study of radiation and T cells in renal cell carcinoma. Study-level information: Nephrectomy followed 15 Gy stereotactic body radiation by 4 weeks. Study-level results: From baseline, blood top tumor clonotypes peaked at 2 weeks post-radiation.

The table came from immunoSEQ multiplex PCR; TCRdb's copy has only in-frame clones and leaves some out. The sample consists of some 130,000 clones, 88% of them appearing once. CDR1 is LNHNV, CDR2 YYDKDF, per germline (reference sequence). The CDR3 spans 17 residues. Deletions cut 0 bases from V and 3 bases from J, with 16 bases between. Comment on this clone: Antigen: not known.

The time point denotes: blood 2 weeks post-SBRT. The treatment here: 15 Gy SBRT to primary tumor, nephrectomy 4 weeks later. After SBRT, blood was collected at 2 and 4 weeks, plus baseline. Clear cell pathology was present in this patient's renal cell carcinoma. The clonotype originates from a woman aged 70-85 years with renal cell carcinoma. The J gene is TRBJ2-3, the V gene TRBV15; possibly TRBD1 or TRBD2 for D (5 bases each). Sequences were derived from blood, sampled from a patient whose treatment included radiotherapy and nephrectomy. CDR3 sequence reads: CATSRDPRAGRTDTQYF. For the CDR3, the DNA is TGTGCCACCAGCAGAGATCCCAGGGCGGGTCGGACAGATACGCAGTATTTT.